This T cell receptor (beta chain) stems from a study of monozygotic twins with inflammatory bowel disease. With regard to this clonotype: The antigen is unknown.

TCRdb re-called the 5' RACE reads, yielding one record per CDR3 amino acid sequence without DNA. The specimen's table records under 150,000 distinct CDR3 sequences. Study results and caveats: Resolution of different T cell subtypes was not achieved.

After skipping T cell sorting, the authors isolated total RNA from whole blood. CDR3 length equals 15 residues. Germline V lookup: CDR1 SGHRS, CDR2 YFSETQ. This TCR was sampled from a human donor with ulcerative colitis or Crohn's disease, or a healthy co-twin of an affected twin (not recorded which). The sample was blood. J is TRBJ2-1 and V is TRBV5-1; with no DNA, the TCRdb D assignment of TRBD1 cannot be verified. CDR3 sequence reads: CASSPPGAGGHEQFF.